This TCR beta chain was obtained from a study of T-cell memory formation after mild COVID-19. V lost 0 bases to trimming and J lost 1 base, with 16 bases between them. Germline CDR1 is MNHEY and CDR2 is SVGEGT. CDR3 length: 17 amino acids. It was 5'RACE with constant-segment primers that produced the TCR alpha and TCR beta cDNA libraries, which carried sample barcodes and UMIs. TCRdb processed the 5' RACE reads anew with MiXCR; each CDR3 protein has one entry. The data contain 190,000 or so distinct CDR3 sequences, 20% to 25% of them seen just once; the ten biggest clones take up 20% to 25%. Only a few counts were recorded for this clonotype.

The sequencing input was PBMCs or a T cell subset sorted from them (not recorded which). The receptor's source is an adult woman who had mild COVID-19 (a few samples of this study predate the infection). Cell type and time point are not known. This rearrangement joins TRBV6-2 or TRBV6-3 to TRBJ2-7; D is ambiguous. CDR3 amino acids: CASSYSVPGDISYEQYF. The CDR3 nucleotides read TGTGCCAGCAGTTACTCGGTGCCCGGAGATATATCCTACGAGCAGTACTTC.